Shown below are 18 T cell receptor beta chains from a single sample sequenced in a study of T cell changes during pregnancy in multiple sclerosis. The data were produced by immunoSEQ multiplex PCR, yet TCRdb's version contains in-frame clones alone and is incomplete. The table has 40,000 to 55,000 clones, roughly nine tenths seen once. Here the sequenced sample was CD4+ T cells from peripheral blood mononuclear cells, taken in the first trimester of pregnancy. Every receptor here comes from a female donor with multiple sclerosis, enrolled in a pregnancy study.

The CDR3 sequence is CAWKGGNSNQPQHF. The CDR3 DNA reads TGTGCCTGGAAGGGGGGGAATAGCAATCAGCCCCAGCATTTT. This chain connects TRBV30 to TRBJ1-5; the D gene is possibly TRBD1 (6 bases). The CDR3 sequence is 14 residues long. The ends were cut back, 4 bases at V and 0 bases at J, with 10 bases in the middle. CDR1 is GTSNPN and CDR2 is SVGIG in the germline V gene (reference sequence). Based on the CDR3 plus reference TRBV30 and TRBJ1-5, the full variable domain is SQTIHQWPATLVQPVGSPLSLECTVEGTSNPNLYWYRQAAGRGLQLLFYSVGIGQISSEVPQNLSASRPQDRQFILSSKKLLLSDSGFYLCAWKGGNSNQPQHFGDGTRLSIL.

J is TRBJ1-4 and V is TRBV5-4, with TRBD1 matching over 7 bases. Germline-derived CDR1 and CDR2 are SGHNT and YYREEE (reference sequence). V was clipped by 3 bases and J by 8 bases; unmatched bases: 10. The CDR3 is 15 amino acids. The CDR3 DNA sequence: TGTGCCAGCAGCTCCAGACAGGGAGAGGAGGAAAAACTGTTTTTT. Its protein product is CASSSRQGEEEKLFF.

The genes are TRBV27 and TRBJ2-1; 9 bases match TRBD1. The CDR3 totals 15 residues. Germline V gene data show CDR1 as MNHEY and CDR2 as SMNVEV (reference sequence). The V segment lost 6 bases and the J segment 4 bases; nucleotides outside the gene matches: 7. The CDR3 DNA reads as TGTGCCAGCAGGCCTATCGGGACAGGGTACAATGAGCAGTTCTTC. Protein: CASRPIGTGYNEQFF.

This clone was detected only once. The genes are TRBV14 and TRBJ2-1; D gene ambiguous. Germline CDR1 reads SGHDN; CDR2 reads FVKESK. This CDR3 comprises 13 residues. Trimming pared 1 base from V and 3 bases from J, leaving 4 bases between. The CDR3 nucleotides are TGTGCCAGCAGCCAAGCCCTCTACAATGAGCAGTTCTTC. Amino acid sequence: CASSQALYNEQFF.

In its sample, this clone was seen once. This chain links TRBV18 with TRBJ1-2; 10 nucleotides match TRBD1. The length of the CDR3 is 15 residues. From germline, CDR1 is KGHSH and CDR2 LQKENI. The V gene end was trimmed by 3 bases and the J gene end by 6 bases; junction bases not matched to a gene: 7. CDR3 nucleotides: TGTGCCAGCTCACCTGGGACAGGGGTCGATGATGGCTACACCTTC. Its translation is CASSPGTGVDDGYTF.

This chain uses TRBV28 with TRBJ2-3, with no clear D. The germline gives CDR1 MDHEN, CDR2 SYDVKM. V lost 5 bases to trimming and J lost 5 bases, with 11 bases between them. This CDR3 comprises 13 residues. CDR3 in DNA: TGTGCCAGCAGTAAGCCCCCCTTAGATACGCAGTATTTT. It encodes CASSKPPLDTQYF.

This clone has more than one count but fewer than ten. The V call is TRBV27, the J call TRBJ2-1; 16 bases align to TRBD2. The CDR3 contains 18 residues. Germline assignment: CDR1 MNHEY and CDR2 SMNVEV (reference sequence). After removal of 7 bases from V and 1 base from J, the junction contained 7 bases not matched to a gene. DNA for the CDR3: TGTGCCAGCACCAAGGGACTAGCGGGAGGGGGGTCCTACAATGAGCAGTTCTTC. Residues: CASTKGLAGGGSYNEQFF.

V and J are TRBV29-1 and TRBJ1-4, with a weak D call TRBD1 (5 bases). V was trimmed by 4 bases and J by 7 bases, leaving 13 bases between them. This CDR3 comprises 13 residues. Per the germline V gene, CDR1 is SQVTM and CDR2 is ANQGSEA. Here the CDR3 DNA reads TGCAGCGTTGTGGGTGGAAGGGGTGAAAAACTGTTTTTT. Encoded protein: CSVVGGRGEKLFF.

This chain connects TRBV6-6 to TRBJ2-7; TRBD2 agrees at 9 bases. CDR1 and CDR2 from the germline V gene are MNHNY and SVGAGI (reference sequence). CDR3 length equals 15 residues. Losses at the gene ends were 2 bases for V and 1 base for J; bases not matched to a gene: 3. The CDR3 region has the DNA TGTGCCAGCAGTTACGCGACTAGCGGTTCCTACGAGCAGTACTTC. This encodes CASSYATSGSYEQYF.

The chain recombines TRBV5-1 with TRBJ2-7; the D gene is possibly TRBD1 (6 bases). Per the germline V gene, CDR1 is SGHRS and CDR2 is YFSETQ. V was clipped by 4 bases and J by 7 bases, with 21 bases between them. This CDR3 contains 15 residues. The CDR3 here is CASSLVARGSREQYF. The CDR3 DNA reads TGCGCCAGCAGCCTCGTGGCTAGGGGGTCGCGGGAGCAGTACTTC.

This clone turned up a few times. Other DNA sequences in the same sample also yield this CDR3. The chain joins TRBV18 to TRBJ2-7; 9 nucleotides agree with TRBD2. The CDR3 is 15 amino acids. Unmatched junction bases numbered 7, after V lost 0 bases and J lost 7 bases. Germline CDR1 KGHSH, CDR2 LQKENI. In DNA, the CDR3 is TGTGCCAGCTCACCACCCCTAGCGGGGACCGGGGAGCAGTACTTC. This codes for CASSPPLAGTGEQYF. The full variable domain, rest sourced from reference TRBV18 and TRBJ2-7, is NAGVMQNPRHLVRRRGQEARLRCSPMKGHSHVYWYRQLPEEGLKFMVYLQKENIIDESGMPKERFSAEFPKEGPSILRIQQVVRGDSAAYFCASSPPLAGTGEQYFGPGTRLTVT.

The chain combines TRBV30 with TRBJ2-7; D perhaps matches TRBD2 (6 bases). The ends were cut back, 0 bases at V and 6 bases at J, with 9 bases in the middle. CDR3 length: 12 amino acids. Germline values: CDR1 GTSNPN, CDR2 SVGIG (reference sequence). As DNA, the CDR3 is TGTGCCTGGAGTGTGGGGGGTCCCGAGCAGTACTTC. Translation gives CAWSVGGPEQYF.

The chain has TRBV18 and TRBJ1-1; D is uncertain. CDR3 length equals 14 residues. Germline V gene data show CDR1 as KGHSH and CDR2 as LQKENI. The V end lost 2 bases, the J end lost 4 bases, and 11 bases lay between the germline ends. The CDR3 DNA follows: TGTGCCAGCTCACCAGCAGGAGGAGGCACTGAAGCTTTCTTT. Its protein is CASSPAGGGTEAFF. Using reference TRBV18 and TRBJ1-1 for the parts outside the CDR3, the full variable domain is NAGVMQNPRHLVRRRGQEARLRCSPMKGHSHVYWYRQLPEEGLKFMVYLQKENIIDESGMPKERFSAEFPKEGPSILRIQQVVRGDSAAYFCASSPAGGGTEAFFGQGTRLTVV.

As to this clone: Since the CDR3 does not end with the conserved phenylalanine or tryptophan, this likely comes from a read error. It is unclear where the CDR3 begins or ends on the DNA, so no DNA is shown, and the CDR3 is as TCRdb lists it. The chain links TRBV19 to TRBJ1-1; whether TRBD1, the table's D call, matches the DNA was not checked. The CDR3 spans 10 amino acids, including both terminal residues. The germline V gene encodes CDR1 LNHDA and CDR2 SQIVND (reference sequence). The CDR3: CASSSLFPPQ.

The CDR3 region is CASSPPGNIQYF. The DNA of the CDR3 is TGTGCCAGCAGCCCTCCGGGAAACATTCAGTACTTC. V gene TRBV28 combines with J gene TRBJ2-4, with D hard to call. V lost 6 bases and J lost 6, with 9 bases in between. From germline, CDR1 is MDHEN and CDR2 SYDVKM. This CDR3 has 12 residues.

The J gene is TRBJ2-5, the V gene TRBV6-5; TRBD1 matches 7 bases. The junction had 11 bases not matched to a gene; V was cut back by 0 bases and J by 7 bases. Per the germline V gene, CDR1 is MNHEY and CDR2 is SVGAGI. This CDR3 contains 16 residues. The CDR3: CASSYSRDRAAVTQYF. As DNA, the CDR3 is TGTGCCAGCAGTTACTCCCGCGACAGGGCGGCCGTGACCCAGTACTTC.

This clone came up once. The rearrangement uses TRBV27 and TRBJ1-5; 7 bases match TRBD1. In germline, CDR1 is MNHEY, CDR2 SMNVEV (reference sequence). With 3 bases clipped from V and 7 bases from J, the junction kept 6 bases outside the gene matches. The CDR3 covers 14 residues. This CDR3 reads CASSFGTGVQPQHF. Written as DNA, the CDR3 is TGTGCCAGCAGTTTTGGAACAGGGGTGCAGCCCCAGCATTTT.

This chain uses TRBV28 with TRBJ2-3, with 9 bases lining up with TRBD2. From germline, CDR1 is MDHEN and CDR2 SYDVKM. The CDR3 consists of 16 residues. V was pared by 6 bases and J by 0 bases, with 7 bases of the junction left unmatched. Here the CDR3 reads CASSRRLAASTDTQYF. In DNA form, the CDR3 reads TGTGCCAGCAGCAGAAGACTAGCGGCTAGCACAGATACGCAGTATTTT.